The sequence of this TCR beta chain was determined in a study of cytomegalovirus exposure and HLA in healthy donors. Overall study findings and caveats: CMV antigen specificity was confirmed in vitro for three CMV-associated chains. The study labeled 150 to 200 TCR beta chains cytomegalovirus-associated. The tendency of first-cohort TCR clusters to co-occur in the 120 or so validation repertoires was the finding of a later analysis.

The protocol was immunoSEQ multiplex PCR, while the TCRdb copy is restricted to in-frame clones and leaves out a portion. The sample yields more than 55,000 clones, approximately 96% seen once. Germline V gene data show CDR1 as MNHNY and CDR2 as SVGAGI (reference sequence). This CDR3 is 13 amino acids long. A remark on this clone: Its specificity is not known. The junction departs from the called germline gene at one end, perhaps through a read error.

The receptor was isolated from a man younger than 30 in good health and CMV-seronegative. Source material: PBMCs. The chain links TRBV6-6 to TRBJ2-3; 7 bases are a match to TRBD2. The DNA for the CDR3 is TGTGCCACCAGTCGGGGGGTCACAGATACGCAGTATTTT. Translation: CATSRGVTDTQYF.